The clone carrying this T cell receptor beta chain was picked up a small number of times. Source study methods: Scientists estimated how many nucleated cells there were by amplifying reference gene primers. The assay was immunoSEQ multiplex PCR, and TCRdb's table has in-frame clones only and misses some. V and J calls and clone size come straight from that table; D and trimming were deduced from the DNA. The profile shows approximately 220,000 clones, over 75% of them singletons. These data are taken from a study of blood T cell repertoires in COVID-19. About the research overall: Spain, Italy and the United States supplied samples that represented acute and convalescent COVID-19. From T cells, B-cell-depleted T cells, or PBMCs came the material, which was cDNA or gDNA.

The CDR3 spans 13 residues. V lost 2 bases, J lost 4 bases, and 6 bases lay in between. Germline loops: CDR1 MNHNY, CDR2 SVGAGI (reference sequence). The sample taken for sequencing was peripheral blood. The V call is TRBV6-6, the J call TRBJ1-3; D gene uncertain. This clonotype originated in a man aged 45-60 years with acute or convalescent COVID-19. In DNA form, the CDR3 reads TGTGCCAGCAGTTACCGGAGAGGAAACACCATATATTTT. Encoded protein: CASSYRRGNTIYF.